This is a list of T cell receptor beta chains from one sample in a study of CD8+ T cells in alopecia areata. Produced via immunoSEQ multiplex PCR; TCRdb's table is partial and in-frame only. The sample holds 130,000 to 150,000 clones, 65% to 90% seen once. The material sequenced was CD8+ T cells sorted from blood, taken at week 4, from a patient treated with tofacitinib. The source of these receptors is a human donor with alopecia areata. The CDR3 runs from the conserved cysteine through the conserved F or W. D genes are given only for firm matches. Size is omitted from some rows. Given values are once, few, many or a class for expanded clones.

>TRBV9|NA|TRBD2|15|TRBJ2-1
TGTGCCAGCACCGTCGGGGGGGCAAGCTACAATGAGCAGTTCTTC
CASTVGGASYNEQFF
>TRBV29-1|NA|NA|15|TRBJ2-2
TGCAGCGTTGAACATTACGGGACTAACACCGGGGAGCTGTTTTTT
CSVEHYGTNTGELFF
>TRBV7-9|NA|TRBD1|15|TRBJ2-6
TGTGCCAGCAGCGATACAGGGGTTTCGGCCAACGTCCTGACTTTC
CASSDTGVSANVLTF
>TRBV5-6|NA|TRBD1|15|TRBJ2-3
TGTGCCAGCAGCTTGGAACAGGGGGCTGGAGATACGCAGTATTTT
CASSLEQGAGDTQYF
>TRBV14|NA|NA|15|TRBJ1-1
TGTGCCAGCAGCCAAGTCGCAGGACGGGACACTGAAGCTTTCTTT
CASSQVAGRDTEAFF
>TRBV7-2|few|NA|13|TRBJ1-1
TGTGCCAGCAGCCCAACAGGGTGGACTGAAGCTTTCTTT
CASSPTGWTEAFF
>TRBV4-3|few|NA|14|TRBJ2-7
TGCGCCAGCAGCCCGAGTTCGGGCTCCTACGAGCAGTACTTC
CASSPSSGSYEQYF
>TRBV7-2|few|NA|15|TRBJ1-2
TGTGCCAGCAGCTTAATGGGGGGACCTAACTATGGCTACACCTTC
CASSLMGGPNYGYTF
>TRBV6-5|NA|NA|11|TRBJ2-5
TGTGCCAGCACAGCGGGAGAGACCCAGTACTTC
CASTAGETQYF
>TRBV7-9|NA|NA|14|TRBJ1-1
TGTGCCAGCACCCTAGGGGGTCGAGGGACTGAAGCTTTCTTT
CASTLGGRGTEAFF
>TRBV5-4|NA|NA|12|TRBJ2-7
TGTGCCAGCAGCCTGGGGACCTACGAGCAGTACTTC
CASSLGTYEQYF
>TRBV15|NA|NA|16|TRBJ2-2
TGTGCCACCAGCAAAGAGGCTCGCCAGAACACCGGGGAGCTGTTTTTT
CATSKEARQNTGELFF
>TRBV27|NA|NA|16|TRBJ2-7
TGTGCCAGCAGTTTATCGTCAGGGGATGGGGGCTACGAGCAGTACTTC
CASSLSSGDGGYEQYF
>TRBV25-1|NA|NA|17|TRBJ2-3
TGTGCCAGCAGTGAATGGAGACGGAGATCTAGCACAGATACGCAGTATTTT
CASSEWRRRSSTDTQYF
>TRBV4-1|NA|NA|13|TRBJ2-2
TGCGCCACCTCGCAAGGGAGGACCGGGGAGCTGTTTTTT
CATSQGRTGELFF
>TRBV12-5|NA|TRBD2|17|TRBJ2-1
TGTGCTAGTGGTTTCCAATTAGCGGGGGGAATGAACAATGAGCAGTTCTTC
CASGFQLAGGMNNEQFF
>TRBV7-9|NA|NA|16|TRBJ1-2
TGTGCCAGCAGCCAACCCGTGATGCGGTCCGCCTATGGCTACACCTTC
CASSQPVMRSAYGYTF
>TRBV7-3|once|TRBD2|15|TRBJ2-1
TGTGCCAGCAGCTTAACGTCGGCTAGCGGAGATGAGCAGTTCTTC
CASSLTSASGDEQFF
>TRBV4-3|NA|TRBD1|16|TRBJ2-1
TGCGCCAGCAGCCAAGATCCCGGGACAGGGTACAATGAGCAGTTCTTC
CASSQDPGTGYNEQFF
>TRBV7-9|NA|TRBD1|13|TRBJ2-7
TGTGCCACGTACAGGGGGGACTCCTACGAGCAGTACTTC
CATYRGDSYEQYF
>TRBV7-9|NA|NA|19|TRBJ2-2
TGTGCCAGCAGCTTAGAGGGAGTGGTTGACGGTCCGAACACCGGGGAGCTGTTTTTT
CASSLEGVVDGPNTGELFF
>TRBV29-1|NA|TRBD1|17|TRBJ2-7
TGCAGCGTTTATGGCCCTAGGGTGGGACAGGGTGCTTACGAGCAGTACTTC
CSVYGPRVGQGAYEQYF
>TRBV19|NA|NA|11|TRBJ2-1
TGTGCCAGTAGTGAGGGCAATGAGCAGTTCTTC
CASSEGNEQFF
>TRBV5-1|few|NA|14|TRBJ2-1
TGCGCCAGCAGCATAGATCCACTCAACAATGAGCAGTTCTTC
CASSIDPLNNEQFF
>TRBV11-3|few|NA|12|TRBJ2-1
TGTGCCAGCAGCTACCAATACAATGAGCAGTTCTTC
CASSYQYNEQFF
>TRBV2|NA|NA|14|TRBJ1-5
TGTGCCAGCAGGGTTCGTCAGGGAGTACAGCCCCAGCATTTT
CASRVRQGVQPQHF
>TRBV9|NA|NA|12|TRBJ1-6
TGTGCCAGCGCCGTGTATAATTCACCCCTCCACTTT
CASAVYNSPLHF
>TRBV27|NA|NA|12|TRBJ2-1
TGTGCCAGCAGTAGCGGTGCCGGTGAGCAGTTCTTC
CASSSGAGEQFF
>TRBV7-9|NA|NA|15|TRBJ2-5
TGTGCCAGCAGCACCTGGACAGAATCCGGAGAGACCCAGTACTTC
CASSTWTESGETQYF
>TRBV7-3|NA|TRBD2|16|TRBJ2-3
TGTGCCAGCAGCTTAAATCCGGGACTAGCTGGGGATACGCAGTATTTT
CASSLNPGLAGDTQYF
>TRBV18|NA|NA|17|TRBJ2-7
TGTGCCAGCTCACCAACTTGGGAGGACCGCTTGAAGGACGAGCAGTACTTC
CASSPTWEDRLKDEQYF
>TRBV15|NA|TRBD1|16|TRBJ1-4
TGTGCCACCAGCAGAGAGGGGACAGATGGGGGTGAAAAACTGTTTTTT
CATSREGTDGGEKLFF
>TRBV4-3|NA|TRBD1|16|TRBJ1-5
TGCGCCAGCAGCCAAGAGGCAGGGGGACTCTACCAGCCCCAGCATTTT
CASSQEAGGLYQPQHF
>TRBV7-2|NA|NA|12|TRBJ2-7
TGTGCCAGCAGCTCCGCCTCCTACGAGCAGTACTTC
CASSSASYEQYF
>TRBV10-3|NA|TRBD2|16|TRBJ2-3
TGTGCCATCAGTGAGGGGACTAGCGTCCTCACAGATACGCAGTATTTT
CAISEGTSVLTDTQYF
>TRBV10-2|NA|TRBD2|15|TRBJ2-3
TGCGCCACCGGGGGAGCGGGGGGGCCCGTAGATACGCAGTATTTT
CATGGAGGPVDTQYF
>TRBV5-6|NA|TRBD1|14|TRBJ2-1
TGTGCCAGCAGCCGGGACAGCAGCTACAATGAGCAGTTCTTC
CASSRDSSYNEQFF
>TRBV6-5|NA|NA|13|TRBJ2-5
TGTGCCAGCAGTTACGGGGGGCTGGAGACCCAGTACTTC
CASSYGGLETQYF